The rows below give T cell receptor beta chains drawn from one sample of a study of T cell responses to AZD1222 COVID-19 vaccine. TCRdb's table, derived via immunoSEQ multiplex PCR, lists solely in-frame clones and lacks some. Among under 150,000 clones, over 85% were seen once, and the ten largest hold about 4.8%. Sequencing used peripheral blood, obtained on day 0 of AZD1222 vaccination. The receptor source for this set is an adult in good health. Both conserved end residues are part of each CDR3. Fields, in order: D gene, V gene, J gene, clone size, CDR3 protein, CDR3 DNA. A D gene is named only where the DNA matches it firmly. Some rows mark clone size as missing; the rest say once, few, many or name a class of expanded clone.

d_call: NA
v_call: TRBV6-6
j_call: TRBJ2-7
clone_size: NA
cdr3_aa: CASSQLNQTSCYYEQYF
cdr3_nt: TGTGCCAGCAGTCAATTAAATCAGACTAGTTGTTACTACGAGCAGTACTTC

d_call: TRBD1
v_call: TRBV28
j_call: TRBJ2-7
clone_size: NA
cdr3_aa: CASSLRTGEKRAYEQYF
cdr3_nt: TGTGCCAGCAGTTTACGGACAGGGGAGAAGAGGGCCTACGAGCAGTACTTC

d_call: TRBD1
v_call: TRBV6-6
j_call: TRBJ2-1
clone_size: NA
cdr3_aa: CASSYPGQGANEQFF
cdr3_nt: TGTGCCAGCAGTTACCCGGGACAGGGGGCGAATGAGCAGTTCTTC

d_call: TRBD1
v_call: TRBV5-5
j_call: TRBJ1-2
clone_size: NA
cdr3_aa: CASSQGQTRDGYTF
cdr3_nt: TGTGCCAGCAGCCAGGGACAGACACGAGATGGCTACACCTTC

d_call: NA
v_call: TRBV6-5
j_call: TRBJ1-2
clone_size: NA
cdr3_aa: CASSYSRTRGSGGYTF
cdr3_nt: TGTGCCAGCAGTTACTCGCGGACTAGGGGATCTGGCGGCTACACCTTC

d_call: TRBD1
v_call: TRBV28
j_call: TRBJ2-7
clone_size: NA
cdr3_aa: CASSPITGTGDYEQYF
cdr3_nt: TGTGCCAGCAGTCCTATAACCGGGACAGGGGACTACGAGCAGTACTTC

d_call: NA
v_call: TRBV4-2
j_call: TRBJ2-2
clone_size: NA
cdr3_aa: CASSQDSAGELFF
cdr3_nt: TGTGCCAGCAGCCAAGATTCTGCCGGGGAGCTGTTTTTT

d_call: TRBD2
v_call: TRBV18
j_call: TRBJ2-5
clone_size: NA
cdr3_aa: CASSSSGGEETQYF
cdr3_nt: TGTGCCAGCTCATCGAGCGGGGGAGAAGAGACCCAGTACTTC

d_call: TRBD1
v_call: TRBV7-2
j_call: TRBJ1-5
clone_size: NA
cdr3_aa: CASSLLSGGQYSNQPQHF
cdr3_nt: TGTGCCAGCAGCTTATTGTCGGGGGGACAGTATAGCAATCAGCCCCAGCATTTT

d_call: NA
v_call: TRBV11-2
j_call: TRBJ2-7
clone_size: NA
cdr3_aa: CASSFIKYEQYF
cdr3_nt: TGTGCCAGCAGCTTTATTAAATACGAGCAGTACTTC

d_call: TRBD1
v_call: TRBV3-1/TRBV3-2
j_call: TRBJ1-2
clone_size: NA
cdr3_aa: CASSPRQGRGYTF
cdr3_nt: TGTGCCAGCAGCCCCCGACAGGGTCGGGGCTACACCTTC

d_call: TRBD2
v_call: TRBV29-1
j_call: TRBJ2-5
clone_size: NA
cdr3_aa: CSAEESGAWETQYF
cdr3_nt: TGCAGCGCTGAAGAAAGCGGGGCATGGGAGACCCAGTACTTC

d_call: TRBD1
v_call: TRBV3-1/TRBV3-2
j_call: TRBJ1-2
clone_size: NA
cdr3_aa: CASSQDSGQGYGYTF
cdr3_nt: TGTGCCAGCAGCCAAGATTCGGGACAGGGGTATGGCTACACCTTC

d_call: NA
v_call: TRBV2
j_call: TRBJ1-2
clone_size: NA
cdr3_aa: CASSEEKTGNNYGYTF
cdr3_nt: TGTGCCAGCAGTGAAGAAAAGACAGGAAATAACTATGGCTACACCTTC

d_call: NA
v_call: TRBV4-1
j_call: TRBJ2-5
clone_size: NA
cdr3_aa: CASSQEAVASTQYF
cdr3_nt: TGCGCCAGCAGCCAAGAAGCGGTAGCTTCGACCCAGTACTTC

d_call: NA
v_call: TRBV5-6
j_call: TRBJ2-5
clone_size: few
cdr3_aa: CASSLELRGMEETQYF
cdr3_nt: TGTGCCAGCAGCTTGGAGCTACGGGGGATGGAAGAGACCCAGTACTTC

d_call: NA
v_call: TRBV28
j_call: TRBJ1-2
clone_size: NA
cdr3_aa: CASSWGAGVHYGYTF
cdr3_nt: TGTGCCAGCAGTTGGGGGGCAGGGGTTCACTATGGCTACACCTTC

d_call: NA
v_call: TRBV5-5
j_call: TRBJ2-6
clone_size: NA
cdr3_aa: CASSLIGSGANVLTF
cdr3_nt: TGTGCCAGCAGCTTGATTGGCTCTGGGGCCAACGTCCTGACTTTC

d_call: NA
v_call: TRBV21-1
j_call: TRBJ1-6
clone_size: once
cdr3_aa: CASSRRPDRANSPLHF
cdr3_nt: TGTGCCAGCAGCCGGAGGCCGGACAGGGCAAATTCACCCCTCCACTTT

d_call: TRBD1
v_call: TRBV2
j_call: TRBJ1-4
clone_size: once
cdr3_aa: CASSEGYRGWGRNEKLFF
cdr3_nt: TGTGCCAGCAGCGAGGGCTACAGGGGTTGGGGACGGAATGAAAAACTGTTTTTT

d_call: TRBD1
v_call: TRBV6-5
j_call: TRBJ2-7
clone_size: NA
cdr3_aa: CASSYFRDRRVEQYF
cdr3_nt: TGTGCCAGCAGTTACTTCCGGGACAGGAGGGTCGAGCAGTACTTC

d_call: NA
v_call: TRBV7-9
j_call: TRBJ1-4
clone_size: once
cdr3_aa: CASSPYPGSTNEKLFF
cdr3_nt: TGTGCCAGCAGCCCCTACCCCGGGTCCACTAATGAAAAACTGTTTTTT

d_call: TRBD2
v_call: TRBV7-9
j_call: TRBJ2-1
clone_size: NA
cdr3_aa: CASSLSGTSGGLPSNEQFF
cdr3_nt: TGTGCCAGCAGCTTATCAGGGACTAGCGGGGGCCTTCCAAGCAATGAGCAGTTCTTC

d_call: NA
v_call: TRBV5-8
j_call: TRBJ2-1
clone_size: NA
cdr3_aa: CASSFRQHNEQFF
cdr3_nt: TGTGCCAGCAGCTTTAGACAGCACAATGAGCAGTTCTTC

d_call: NA
v_call: TRBV7-9
j_call: TRBJ1-2
clone_size: NA
cdr3_aa: CASSLGGQVANYGYTF
cdr3_nt: TGTGCCAGCAGCTTAGGTGGTCAGGTCGCCAACTATGGCTACACCTTC

d_call: TRBD2
v_call: TRBV7-9
j_call: TRBJ2-1
clone_size: NA
cdr3_aa: CASSRTTSGRTFF
cdr3_nt: TGTGCCAGCAGCCGAACGACTAGCGGAAGGACGTTCTTC

d_call: NA
v_call: TRBV6-5
j_call: TRBJ2-5
clone_size: NA
cdr3_aa: CAPTTGGPEDPQYF
cdr3_nt: TGTGCACCTACGACGGGGGGCCCCGAGGATCCCCAGTACTTC

d_call: NA
v_call: TRBV28
j_call: TRBJ1-3
clone_size: once
cdr3_aa: CASSLPGSRNTIYF
cdr3_nt: TGTGCCAGCAGCCTTCCCGGGTCCCGAAACACCATATATTTT

d_call: NA
v_call: TRBV5-1
j_call: TRBJ1-1
clone_size: NA
cdr3_aa: CASSLTVSNLEAFF
cdr3_nt: TGCGCCAGCAGCTTGACAGTGAGTAACCTTGAAGCTTTCTTT

d_call: NA
v_call: TRBV7-2
j_call: TRBJ1-1
clone_size: NA
cdr3_aa: CASSLAGGFRTEAFF
cdr3_nt: TGTGCCAGCAGCTTGGCGGGCGGTTTTAGGACTGAAGCTTTCTTT

d_call: TRBD1
v_call: TRBV7-9
j_call: TRBJ1-1
clone_size: NA
cdr3_aa: CASSSDPGQGSTEAFF
cdr3_nt: TGTGCCAGCAGCTCGGATCCGGGACAGGGAAGCACTGAAGCTTTCTTT

d_call: TRBD1
v_call: TRBV7-2
j_call: TRBJ1-2
clone_size: NA
cdr3_aa: CASSLGTGGILYGYTF
cdr3_nt: TGTGCCAGCAGCTTAGGGACAGGGGGTATACTCTATGGCTACACCTTC

d_call: NA
v_call: TRBV29-1
j_call: TRBJ2-3
clone_size: NA
cdr3_aa: CSVALARESTDTQYF
cdr3_nt: TGCAGCGTTGCACTAGCTCGGGAGAGCACAGATACGCAGTATTTT

d_call: NA
v_call: TRBV4-1
j_call: TRBJ2-2
clone_size: NA
cdr3_aa: CASSHTRLTGELFF
cdr3_nt: TGCGCCAGCAGCCATACCCGGCTGACCGGGGAGCTGTTTTTT

d_call: TRBD1
v_call: TRBV29-1
j_call: TRBJ2-3
clone_size: NA
cdr3_aa: CSVESGGAGTDTQYF
cdr3_nt: TGCAGCGTTGAGTCAGGGGGCGCCGGTACAGATACGCAGTATTTT

d_call: NA
v_call: TRBV10-2
j_call: TRBJ1-1
clone_size: NA
cdr3_aa: CASSERLPWDTEAFF
cdr3_nt: TGCGCCAGCAGTGAAAGGTTGCCGTGGGACACTGAAGCTTTCTTT

d_call: TRBD2
v_call: TRBV5-1
j_call: TRBJ2-3
clone_size: NA
cdr3_aa: CASSPGGLAGTDTQYF
cdr3_nt: TGCGCCAGCAGCCCAGGGGGACTAGCGGGGACAGATACGCAGTATTTT